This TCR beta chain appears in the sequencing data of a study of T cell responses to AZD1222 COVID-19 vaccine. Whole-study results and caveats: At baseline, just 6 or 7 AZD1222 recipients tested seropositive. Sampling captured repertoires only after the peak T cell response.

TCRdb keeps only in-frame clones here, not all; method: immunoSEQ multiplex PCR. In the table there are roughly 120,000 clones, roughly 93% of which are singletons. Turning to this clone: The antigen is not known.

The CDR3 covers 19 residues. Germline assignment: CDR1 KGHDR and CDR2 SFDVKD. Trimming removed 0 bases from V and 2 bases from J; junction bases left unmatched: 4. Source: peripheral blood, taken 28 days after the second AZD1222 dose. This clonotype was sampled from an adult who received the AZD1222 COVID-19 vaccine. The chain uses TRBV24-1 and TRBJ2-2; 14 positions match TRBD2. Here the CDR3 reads CATSDLGTSGSFNTGELFF. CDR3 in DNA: TGTGCCACCAGTGATTTGGGGACTAGCGGGAGCTTCAACACCGGGGAGCTGTTTTTT.